In its sample, the clone carrying this T cell receptor beta chain was seen many times. What it binds is not known. The CDR3 sequence is 13 residues long. CDR1 is SQVTM and CDR2 is ANQGSEA in the germline V gene. The ends were cut back, 6 bases at V and 0 bases at J, with 11 bases in the middle. Template-switch 5'RACE cDNA synthesis added a 10-nucleotide unique molecular identifier. In every sequencing run, more than 170 million TCR-beta sequences were generated from 15-18 subjects. Via MiXCR, TCRdb re-called the 5' RACE reads, giving one row per CDR3 protein. Seen here are about 38,000 distinct CDR3 sequences, 11% observed once, and the top ten hold roughly 3.9%. This entry is derived from a study of neurological immune-mediated disorders. Noted time point: technical triplicate 1. It was from 2 million PBMCs stored at -80 C that the unsorted libraries were obtained. The study's findings and limits: The level of TCR clonal expansion was highest in patients with HTLV-1-associated myelopathy and lowest in multiple sclerosis, where it fell below the level seen in healthy controls.

V is TRBV29-1 and J is TRBJ1-1; D is unclear. The receptor was derived from a man aged 60 to 69 with HTLV-1-associated myelopathy (HAM/TSP). What was sequenced was PBMCs. In DNA form, the CDR3 reads TGCAGCGTCGTACGGCCGATGAACACTGAAGCTTTCTTT. It specifies CSVVRPMNTEAFF.